This T cell receptor (beta chain) was observed in a study of control samples from healthy donors and cancer patients. Assay used: immunoSEQ multiplex PCR; TCRdb lists only in-frame clones, some missing. The table has about 100,000 clones, about nine tenths seen once. The length of the CDR3 is 16 residues. The V gene lost 2 bases and the J gene lost 0 bases, with 11 bases spanning the gap. Germline values: CDR1 LNHNV, CDR2 YYDKDF (reference sequence). The sequence came from a human donor in good health. The donor label of this sample is uncertain. The sample comprised blood. This chain links TRBV15 with TRBJ1-3; tentatively, D is TRBD1 (5 bases). The CDR3 sequence is CATSRPGQSSGNTIYF. The CDR3 bases are TGTGCCACCAGCAGACCTGGACAAAGCTCTGGAAACACCATATATTTT.